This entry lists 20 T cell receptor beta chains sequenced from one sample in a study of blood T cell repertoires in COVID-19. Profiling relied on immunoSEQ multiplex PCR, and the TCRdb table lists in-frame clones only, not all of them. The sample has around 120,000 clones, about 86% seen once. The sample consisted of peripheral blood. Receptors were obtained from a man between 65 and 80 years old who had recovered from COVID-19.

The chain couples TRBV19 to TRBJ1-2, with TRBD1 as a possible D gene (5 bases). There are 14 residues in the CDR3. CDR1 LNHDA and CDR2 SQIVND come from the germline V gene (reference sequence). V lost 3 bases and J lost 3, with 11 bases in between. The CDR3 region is CASSIGGWDYGYTF. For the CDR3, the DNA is TGTGCCAGTAGTATCGGGGGATGGGACTATGGCTACACCTTC.

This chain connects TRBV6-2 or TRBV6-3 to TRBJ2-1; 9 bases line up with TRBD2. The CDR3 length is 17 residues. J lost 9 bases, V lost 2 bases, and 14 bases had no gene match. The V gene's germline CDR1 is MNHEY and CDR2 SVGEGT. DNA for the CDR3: TGTGCCAGCAGTTACACCCCCGCGGTAGCGGGAGTGGGTGAGCAGTTCTTC. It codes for CASSYTPAVAGVGEQFF.

CDR3 sequence: CASSSYRQNYGYTF. The CDR3 DNA reads as TGTGCCAGCAGTTCTTACCGACAGAACTATGGCTACACCTTC. The chain is built from TRBV27 and TRBJ1-2; the D gene is possibly TRBD1 (5 bases). The V and J ends lost 4 bases and 2 bases respectively, with 11 bases between them. Germline loops: CDR1 MNHEY, CDR2 SMNVEV (reference sequence). CDR3 length: 14 residues.

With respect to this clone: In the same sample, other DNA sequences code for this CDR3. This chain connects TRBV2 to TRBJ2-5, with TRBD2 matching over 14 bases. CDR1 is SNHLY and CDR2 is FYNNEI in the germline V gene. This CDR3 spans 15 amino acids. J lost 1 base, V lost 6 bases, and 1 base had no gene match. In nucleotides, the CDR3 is TGTGCCAGCAGCGGGACTAGCGGGAGCCAAGAGACCCAGTACTTC. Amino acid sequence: CASSGTSGSQETQYF.

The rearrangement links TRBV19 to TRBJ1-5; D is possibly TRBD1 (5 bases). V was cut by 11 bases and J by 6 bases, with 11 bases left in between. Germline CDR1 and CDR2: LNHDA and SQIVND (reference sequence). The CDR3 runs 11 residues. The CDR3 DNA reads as TGTGCCGTGGGGGGGGGTCAGCCCCAGCATTTT. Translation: CAVGGGQPQHF.

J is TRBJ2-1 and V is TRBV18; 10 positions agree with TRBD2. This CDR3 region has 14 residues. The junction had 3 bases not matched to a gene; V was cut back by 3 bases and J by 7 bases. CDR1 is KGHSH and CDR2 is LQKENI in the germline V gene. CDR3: CASSPLAGANEQFF. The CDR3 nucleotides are TGTGCCAGCTCACCGCTAGCGGGGGCTAATGAGCAGTTCTTC. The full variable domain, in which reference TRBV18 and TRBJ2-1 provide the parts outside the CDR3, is NAGVMQNPRHLVRRRGQEARLRCSPMKGHSHVYWYRQLPEEGLKFMVYLQKENIIDESGMPKERFSAEFPKEGPSILRIQQVVRGDSAAYFCASSPLAGANEQFFGPGTRLTVL.

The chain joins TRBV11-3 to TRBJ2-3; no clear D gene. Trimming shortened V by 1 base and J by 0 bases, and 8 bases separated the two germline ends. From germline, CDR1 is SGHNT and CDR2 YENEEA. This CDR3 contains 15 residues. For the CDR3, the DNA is TGTGCCAGCAGCTTAGGCTTAACTAGCACAGATACGCAGTATTTT. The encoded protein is CASSLGLTSTDTQYF.

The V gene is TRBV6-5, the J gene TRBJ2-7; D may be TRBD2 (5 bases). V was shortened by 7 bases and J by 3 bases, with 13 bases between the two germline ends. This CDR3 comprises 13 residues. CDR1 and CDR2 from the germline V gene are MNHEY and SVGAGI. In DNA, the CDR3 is TGTGCCAGCACCCACGGAACTAGCTACGAGCAGTACTTC. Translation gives CASTHGTSYEQYF.

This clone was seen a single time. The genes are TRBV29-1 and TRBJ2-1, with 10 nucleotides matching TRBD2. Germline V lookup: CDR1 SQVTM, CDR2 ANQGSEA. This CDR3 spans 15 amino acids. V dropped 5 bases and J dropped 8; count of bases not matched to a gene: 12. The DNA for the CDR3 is TGCAGCGTTCGGGGTGCGGCTAGCGGGGGTGATGAGCAGTTCTTC. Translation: CSVRGAASGGDEQFF.

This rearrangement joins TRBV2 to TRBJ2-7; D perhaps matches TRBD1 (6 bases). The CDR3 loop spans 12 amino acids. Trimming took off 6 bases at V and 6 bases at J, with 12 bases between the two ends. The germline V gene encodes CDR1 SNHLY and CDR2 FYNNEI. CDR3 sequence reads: CASRRGTSEQYF. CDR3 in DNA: TGTGCCAGCAGGAGGGGGACAAGCGAGCAGTACTTC. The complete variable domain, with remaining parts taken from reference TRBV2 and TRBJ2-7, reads EPEVTQTPSHQVTQMGQEVILRCVPISNHLYFYWYRQILGQKVEFLVSFYNNEISEKSEIFDDQFSVERPDGSNFTLKIRSTKLEDSAMYFCASRRGTSEQYFGPGTRLTVT.

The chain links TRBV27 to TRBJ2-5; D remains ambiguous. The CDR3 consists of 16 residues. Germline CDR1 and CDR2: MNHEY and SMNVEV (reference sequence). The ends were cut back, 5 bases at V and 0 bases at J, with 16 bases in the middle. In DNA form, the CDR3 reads TGTGCCAGCAGTCGTGAGCCGGAGTCGTACCAAGAGACCCAGTACTTC. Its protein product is CASSREPESYQETQYF.

The CDR3, as DNA: TGTGCCAGCAGCCAAGTGAGGGGAGGTGACGAGCAGTACTTC. It specifies CASSQVRGGDEQYF. The chain is built from TRBV3-1 (or the pseudogene TRBV3-2) and TRBJ2-7; D is possibly TRBD2 (6 bases). V was cut by 1 base and J by 5 bases, with 12 bases left in between. CDR1 and CDR2 from the germline V gene are LGHDT and YNNKEL (reference sequence). The CDR3 length is 14 residues.

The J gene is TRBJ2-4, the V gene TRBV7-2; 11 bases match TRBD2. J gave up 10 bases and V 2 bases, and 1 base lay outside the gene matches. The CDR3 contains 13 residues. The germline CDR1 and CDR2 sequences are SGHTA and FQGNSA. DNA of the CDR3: TGTGCCAGCAGCTTAAGACTAGCGGGAATTCAGTACTTC. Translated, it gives CASSLRLAGIQYF.

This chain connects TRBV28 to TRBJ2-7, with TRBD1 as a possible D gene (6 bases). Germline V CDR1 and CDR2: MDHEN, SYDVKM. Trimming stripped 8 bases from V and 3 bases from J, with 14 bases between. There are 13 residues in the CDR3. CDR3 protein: CASWGPLIYEQYF. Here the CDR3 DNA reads TGTGCCAGCTGGGGGCCTCTGATCTACGAGCAGTACTTC.

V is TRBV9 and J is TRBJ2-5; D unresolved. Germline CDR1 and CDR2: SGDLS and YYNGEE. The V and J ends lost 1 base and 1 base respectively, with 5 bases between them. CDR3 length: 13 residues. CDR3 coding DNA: TGTGCCAGCAGCGTATCCCGCCAAGAGACCCAGTACTTC. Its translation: CASSVSRQETQYF.

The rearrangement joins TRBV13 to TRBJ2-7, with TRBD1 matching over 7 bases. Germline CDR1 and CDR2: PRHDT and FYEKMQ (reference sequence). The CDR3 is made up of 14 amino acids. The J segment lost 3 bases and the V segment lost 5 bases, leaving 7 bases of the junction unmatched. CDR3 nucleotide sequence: TGTGCCAGCAGCAAAACCGGACAGGTCTACGAGCAGTACTTC. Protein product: CASSKTGQVYEQYF.

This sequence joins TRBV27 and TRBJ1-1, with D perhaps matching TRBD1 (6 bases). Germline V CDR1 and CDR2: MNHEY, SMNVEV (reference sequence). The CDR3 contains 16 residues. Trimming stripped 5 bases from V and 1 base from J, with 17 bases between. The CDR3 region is CASSPIAGARNTEAFF. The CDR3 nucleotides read TGTGCCAGCAGTCCGATCGCGGGGGCGCGGAACACTGAAGCTTTCTTT.

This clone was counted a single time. CDR3 in amino acids: CASSTGQGGNIQYF. CDR3 nucleotides: TGCGCCAGCAGCACAGGACAGGGTGGGAACATTCAGTACTTC. The chain recombines TRBV5-1 with TRBJ2-4, with 8 bases identical to TRBD1. J lost 7 bases, V lost 4 bases, and 7 bases had no gene match. This CDR3 region has 14 residues. CDR1 and CDR2 (germline): SGHRS, YFSETQ.

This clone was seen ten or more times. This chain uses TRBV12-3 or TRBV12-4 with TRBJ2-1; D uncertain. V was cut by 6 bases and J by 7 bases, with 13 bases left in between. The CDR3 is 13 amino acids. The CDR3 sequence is CASSPMGRNEQFF. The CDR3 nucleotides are TGTGCCAGCAGCCCGATGGGCAGGAATGAGCAGTTCTTC.

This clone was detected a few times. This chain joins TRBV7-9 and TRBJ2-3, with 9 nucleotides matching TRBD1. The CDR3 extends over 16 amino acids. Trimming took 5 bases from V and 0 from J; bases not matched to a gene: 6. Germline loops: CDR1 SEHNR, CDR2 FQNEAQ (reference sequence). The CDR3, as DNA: TGTGCCAGCAGCAGTCCGGGACAGGGAAGCACAGATACGCAGTATTTT. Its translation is CASSSPGQGSTDTQYF.